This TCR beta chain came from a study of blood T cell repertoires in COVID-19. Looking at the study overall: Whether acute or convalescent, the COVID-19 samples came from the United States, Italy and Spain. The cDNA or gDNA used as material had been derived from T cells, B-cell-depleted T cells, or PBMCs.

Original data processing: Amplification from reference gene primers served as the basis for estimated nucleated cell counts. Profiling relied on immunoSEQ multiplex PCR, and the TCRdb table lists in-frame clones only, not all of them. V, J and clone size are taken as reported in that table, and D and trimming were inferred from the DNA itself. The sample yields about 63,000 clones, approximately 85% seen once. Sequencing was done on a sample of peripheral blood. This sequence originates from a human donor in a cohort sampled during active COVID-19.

The DNA of the CDR3 is TGTGCCAGCAGTTTCACAGGTGTGGTTAATGAAAAACTGTTTTTT. Its translation is CASSFTGVVNEKLFF. V and J are TRBV6-5 and TRBJ1-4, with D maybe TRBD1 (5 bases). Germline assignment: CDR1 MNHEY and CDR2 SVGAGI. CDR3 length: 15 residues. The V gene lost 4 bases and the J gene lost 4 bases, with 13 bases spanning the gap.